These T cell receptor beta chains were read from a single sample in a study of blood T cell repertoires in COVID-19. The repertoire was sequenced with immunoSEQ multiplex PCR; TCRdb's copy has only in-frame clones and lacks some. Here the sample spans approximately 90,000 clones, approximately 86% being singletons. The sample consisted of peripheral blood. The receptors originated from a man between 60 and 75 years old with acute or convalescent COVID-19. Each CDR3 is given with its conserved first and last residue. The order of the fields is J gene, clone size, D gene, V gene, CDR3 protein, CDR3 DNA. D genes are given only for firm matches. Clone size is stated in some rows and not others, as once, few, many or a class when expanded.

J: TRBJ1-4; size: -; D: TRBD1; V: TRBV27; CDR3: CASSSTGARGEKLFF; DNA: TGTGCCAGCAGTTCTACAGGGGCTAGGGGTGAAAAACTGTTTTTT
J: TRBJ1-2; size: once; D: -; V: TRBV27; CDR3: CASSWRGGTGYTF; DNA: TGTGCCAGCAGTTGGCGTGGAGGGACTGGCTACACCTTC
J: TRBJ1-2; size: -; D: TRBD1; V: TRBV10-3; CDR3: CAISGKTEGAYYGYTF; DNA: TGTGCCATCAGTGGGAAAACGGAGGGGGCTTACTATGGCTACACCTTC
J: TRBJ1-5; size: -; D: TRBD1; V: TRBV5-6; CDR3: CASSSRGSQPQHF; DNA: TGTGCCAGCAGCTCCAGGGGGTCACAGCCCCAGCATTTT
J: TRBJ2-1; size: few; D: -; V: TRBV19; CDR3: CASSMAGKPPYNEQFF; DNA: TGTGCCAGTAGTATGGCAGGGAAACCCCCCTACAATGAGCAGTTCTTC
J: TRBJ2-1; size: -; D: -; V: TRBV5-1; CDR3: CASSLDGKISYNEQFF; DNA: TGCGCCAGCAGCTTGGACGGGAAAATCTCCTACAATGAGCAGTTCTTC
J: TRBJ2-2; size: -; D: TRBD2; V: TRBV3-1/TRBV3-2; CDR3: CASSLRLAAGELFF; DNA: TGTGCCAGCAGCCTGAGACTAGCCGCCGGGGAGCTGTTTTTT
J: TRBJ2-1; size: -; D: -; V: TRBV5-1; CDR3: CASSPEGGDSYNEQFF; DNA: TGCGCCAGCAGCCCGGAGGGGGGGGACTCCTACAATGAGCAGTTCTTC
J: TRBJ1-2; size: few; D: -; V: TRBV7-2; CDR3: CASSLVVIGTPYGYTF; DNA: TGTGCCAGCAGCTTAGTAGTAATAGGGACACCCTATGGCTACACCTTC
J: TRBJ1-6; size: -; D: TRBD1; V: TRBV5-1; CDR3: CASSLGQGANNSPLHF; DNA: TGCGCCAGCAGCTTAGGACAGGGGGCCAATAATTCACCCCTCCACTTT
J: TRBJ2-7; size: -; D: TRBD1; V: TRBV15; CDR3: CATSGDRSGEQYF; DNA: TGTGCCACCAGCGGGGACAGGTCGGGAGAGCAGTACTTC
J: TRBJ2-3; size: -; D: TRBD2; V: TRBV7-2; CDR3: CASSSGLAGGTDTQYF; DNA: TGTGCCAGCAGCTCAGGACTAGCGGGGGGCACAGATACGCAGTATTTT
J: TRBJ2-5; size: -; D: TRBD1; V: TRBV6-5; CDR3: CASITDRGRETQYF; DNA: TGTGCCAGCATTACTGACAGGGGGCGCGAGACCCAGTACTTC
J: TRBJ2-1; size: few; D: TRBD1; V: TRBV7-6; CDR3: CASSLVDQGDNEQFF; DNA: TGTGCCAGCAGCTTGGTCGACCAGGGGGACAATGAGCAGTTCTTC
J: TRBJ2-1; size: -; D: TRBD2; V: TRBV7-2; CDR3: CASSLGGSTLNEQFF; DNA: TGTGCCAGCAGCTTAGGCGGGAGCACTTTAAATGAGCAGTTCTTC
J: TRBJ1-1; size: -; D: TRBD1; V: TRBV6-7; CDR3: CASSYRGHDTEAFF; DNA: TGTGCCAGCAGTTACAGGGGGCATGACACTGAAGCTTTCTTT
J: TRBJ1-2; size: -; D: TRBD1; V: TRBV5-6; CDR3: CASSPPGTGGSYGYTF; DNA: TGTGCCAGCAGCCCCCCCGGGACAGGGGGCAGCTATGGCTACACCTTC
J: TRBJ1-1; size: -; D: -; V: TRBV2; CDR3: CASKVDTLFEAFF; DNA: TGTGCCAGCAAAGTGGACACTCTATTTGAAGCTTTCTTT
J: TRBJ1-3; size: -; D: TRBD1; V: TRBV19; CDR3: CASSQGARNTIYF; DNA: TGTGCCAGTAGCCAGGGGGCCCGAAACACCATATATTTT
J: TRBJ1-3; size: -; D: TRBD1; V: TRBV7-9; CDR3: CASSGGQGASGNTIYF; DNA: TGTGCCAGCAGCGGGGGACAGGGGGCATCGGGAAACACCATATATTTT
J: TRBJ1-5; size: -; D: TRBD1; V: TRBV6-5; CDR3: CASRHDRGQGQPQHF; DNA: TGTGCCAGCAGACACGACAGGGGGCAGGGTCAGCCCCAGCATTTT
J: TRBJ1-2; size: -; D: -; V: TRBV4-1; CDR3: CASSQPTGTLNYGYTF; DNA: TGCGCCAGCAGCCAGCCGACCGGGACACTCAACTATGGCTACACCTTC
J: TRBJ2-2; size: -; D: -; V: TRBV7-9; CDR3: CASSLSVNTGELFF; DNA: TGTGCCAGCAGCTTATCTGTCAACACCGGGGAGCTGTTTTTT
J: TRBJ2-1; size: -; D: TRBD1; V: TRBV19; CDR3: CASSIKGWGTGVDEQFF; DNA: TGTGCCAGTAGTATAAAGGGGTGGGGGACAGGGGTGGATGAGCAGTTCTTC
J: TRBJ2-1; size: -; D: TRBD2; V: TRBV18; CDR3: CASSPQAGVTHNEQFF; DNA: TGTGCCAGCTCACCGCAAGCGGGAGTTACACACAATGAGCAGTTCTTC
J: TRBJ2-7; size: -; D: -; V: TRBV10-2; CDR3: CASSETGYEQYF; DNA: TGCGCCAGCAGCGAGACAGGTTACGAGCAGTACTTC
J: TRBJ2-7; size: -; D: TRBD1; V: TRBV7-2; CDR3: CASSLDPKDRAGQYF; DNA: TGTGCCAGCAGCTTAGACCCCAAGGACAGGGCGGGGCAGTACTTC
J: TRBJ1-6; size: -; D: -; V: TRBV7-2; CDR3: CASAGSYNSPLHF; DNA: TGTGCCAGCGCCGGGTCCTATAATTCACCCCTCCACTTT
J: TRBJ1-1; size: -; D: -; V: TRBV6-5; CDR3: CASRRGQSTNTEAFF; DNA: TGTGCCAGCAGGAGAGGACAGAGCACGAACACTGAAGCTTTCTTT
J: TRBJ1-5; size: -; D: -; V: TRBV4-1; CDR3: CASSPEQGRSNQPQHF; DNA: TGCGCCAGCAGCCCAGAACAGGGTCGGAGCAATCAGCCCCAGCATTTT
J: TRBJ1-3; size: -; D: -; V: TRBV6-1; CDR3: CASSENSGYSGNTIYF; DNA: TGTGCCAGCAGTGAAAATTCAGGTTACTCTGGAAACACCATATATTTT
J: TRBJ1-2; size: few; D: TRBD1; V: TRBV7-6; CDR3: CASSSTGLRGYTF; DNA: TGTGCCAGCAGCTCGACAGGGTTGCGTGGCTACACCTTC
J: TRBJ2-3; size: -; D: -; V: TRBV5-1; CDR3: CASSLVGRTDTQYF; DNA: TGCGCCAGCAGCTTGGTGGGGCGCACAGATACGCAGTATTTT
J: TRBJ1-2; size: -; D: TRBD1; V: TRBV27; CDR3: CASSLSPTGGPGYGYTF; DNA: TGTGCCAGCAGTTTATCGCCAACAGGGGGCCCAGGGTATGGCTACACCTTC
J: TRBJ2-5; size: few; D: -; V: TRBV7-2; CDR3: CASSFASLVGETQYF; DNA: TGTGCCAGCAGCTTCGCTAGCTTGGTAGGAGAGACCCAGTACTTC
J: TRBJ1-1; size: -; D: -; V: TRBV13; CDR3: CASSLIVGGGTEAFF; DNA: TGTGCCAGCAGCTTGATTGTAGGGGGTGGCACTGAAGCTTTCTTT
J: TRBJ2-5; size: -; D: TRBD2; V: TRBV5-1; CDR3: CASSPGTSGRAKETQYF; DNA: TGCGCCAGCAGCCCCGGGACTAGCGGGAGAGCCAAGGAGACCCAGTACTTC
J: TRBJ1-5; size: -; D: -; V: TRBV18; CDR3: CASSPDSGVQPQHF; DNA: TGTGCCAGCTCACCAGACTCAGGGGTTCAGCCCCAGCATTTT
J: TRBJ1-5; size: few; D: -; V: TRBV2; CDR3: CASRRDVLNQPQHF; DNA: TGTGCCAGCCGGAGGGACGTATTGAATCAGCCCCAGCATTTT
J: TRBJ1-3; size: -; D: -; V: TRBV9; CDR3: CASSVNRDSGNTIYF; DNA: TGTGCCAGCAGCGTAAACAGGGACTCTGGAAACACCATATATTTT
J: TRBJ1-1; size: medium-sized; D: -; V: TRBV7-3; CDR3: CASSLFHGGNTEAFF; DNA: TGTGCCAGCAGCCTATTCCATGGTGGGAACACTGAAGCTTTCTTT
J: TRBJ1-5; size: few; D: -; V: TRBV2; CDR3: CASRATGTGSNQPQHF; DNA: TGTGCCAGCAGAGCTACAGGGACGGGGAGCAATCAGCCCCAGCATTTT
J: TRBJ2-2; size: -; D: -; V: TRBV24-1; CDR3: CATSRGDFTGELFF; DNA: TGTGCCACCAGCAGGGGGGACTTCACCGGGGAGCTGTTTTTT
J: TRBJ2-7; size: few; D: -; V: TRBV5-1; CDR3: CASSLATGSWYEQYF; DNA: TGCGCCAGCAGCTTGGCAACAGGGAGTTGGTACGAGCAGTACTTC
J: TRBJ1-2; size: -; D: -; V: TRBV6-1; CDR3: CASSERPTGYFNYGYTF; DNA: TGTGCCAGCAGTGAAAGGCCGACAGGTTATTTTAACTATGGCTACACCTTC
J: TRBJ1-2; size: -; D: TRBD1; V: TRBV2; CDR3: CASSADRVGYTF; DNA: TGTGCCAGCAGCGCTGACAGGGTTGGCTACACCTTC
J: TRBJ1-1; size: -; D: TRBD1; V: TRBV29-1; CDR3: CSVSHRGANTEAFF; DNA: TGCAGCGTCTCCCACAGGGGGGCGAACACTGAAGCTTTCTTT